This TCR beta chain was captured by sequencing in a study of blood T cell repertoires in COVID-19. Across the study: Samples came from the United States, Italy and Spain, spanning acute and convalescent COVID-19. PBMCs, B-cell-depleted T cells, or T cells were the source of the cDNA or gDNA that made up the material.

Profiling relied on immunoSEQ multiplex PCR, and the TCRdb table lists in-frame clones only, not all of them. This table holds under 250,000 clones, roughly 90% found once. A Seattle source enrolled patients during active infection and followed them longitudinally. The receptor was derived from a man aged 60-69 years with COVID-19, enrolled during active disease. The sample taken for sequencing was peripheral blood.

CDR3 amino acids: CASSYSAWSRHGYTF. CDR3 bases: TGTGCCAGCAGTTACTCAGCTTGGTCGCGTCATGGCTACACCTTC. The chain combines TRBV6-5 with TRBJ1-2, with D unclear. Trimming left V 0 bases short and J 6 bases short, with 14 bases between. CDR1 is MNHEY and CDR2 is SVGAGI in the germline V gene. This CDR3 has 15 residues.